Listed here is a single TCR beta chain. A much larger clone is a single base away; this may be a read error. For the second PCR, which ran for 7 to 11 cycles, a sample-barcoded 5' primer and a J-beta primer mix were used. MiXCR, applied by TCRdb to the 5' RACE reads, yields one record per CDR3 protein. The profile covers 700,000 to 800,000 distinct CDR3 sequences, with around 40% appearing a single time and 20% to 25% taken by the ten largest. This sample is drawn from a study of blood T cells in healthy people across ages. V was clipped by 1 base and J by 11 bases; unmatched bases: 12. CDR1 and CDR2 (germline): MGHRA, YSYEKL. The CDR3 spans 15 residues. PBMCs were isolated at a quantity of at least 6.5 million per sample.

The genes are TRBV4-1 and TRBJ2-5; 8 positions agree with TRBD2. The TCR comes from an older woman in good health. Sequencing input: blood. CDR3 sequence: CASSQGSGVNNEQYF. CDR3 nucleotide sequence: TGCGCCAGCAGCCAAGGTAGCGGGGTCAACAATGAGCAGTACTTC.